The entry below gives a single T cell receptor beta chain sequence along with its context. The data originate from a study of blood T cell repertoires in COVID-19. Turning to the study itself: Samples of COVID-19 (acute and convalescent) were obtained from the United States, Italy and Spain. PBMCs, B-cell-depleted T cells, or T cells were the source of the cDNA or gDNA that made up the material.

CDR1 SGHRS and CDR2 YFSETQ come from the germline V gene. The germline V and J ends were trimmed by 0 bases and 6 bases, with 10 bases remaining between them. The CDR3 loop spans 15 amino acids. In the original workflow: Estimated nucleated cell counts came from reference gene primer amplification. This table comes from immunoSEQ multiplex PCR, and its TCRdb copy is limited to in-frame clones, with some not included. That table furnishes V, J and clone size, whereas the DNA furnished D and trimming. In the table there are over 200,000 clones, around 82% of which are singletons. The specimen was peripheral blood. This chain links TRBV5-1 with TRBJ1-6, with D possibly matching TRBD1 (6 bases). The receptor's source is a man older than 75 with acute or convalescent COVID-19. The CDR3 region is CASSLADSTNSPLHF. The CDR3 nucleotides read TGCGCCAGCAGCTTGGCGGACAGCACTAATTCACCCCTCCACTTT.